The text below deals with one TCR beta chain. The assay was immunoSEQ multiplex PCR, and TCRdb's table has in-frame clones only and misses some. The table shows 150,000 to 200,000 clones, with 80% to 95% occurring only once. These data are taken from a study of T cell responses to AZD1222 COVID-19 vaccine. The CDR3 has 14 amino acids. The germline V gene encodes CDR1 GTSNPN and CDR2 SVGIG (reference sequence). The germline V and J ends were trimmed by 3 bases and 6 bases, with 18 bases remaining between them. The source of this sequence is an adult who received the AZD1222 COVID-19 vaccine. Here the sequenced sample was peripheral blood, taken 28 days after the second AZD1222 dose. The J gene is TRBJ2-7, the V gene TRBV30; possibly TRBD2 for D (6 bases). The CDR3 nucleotides are TGTGCCTGGAGATTGGGTGGGACTGGTGGCGAGCAGTACTTC. It is translated as CAWRLGGTGGEQYF.